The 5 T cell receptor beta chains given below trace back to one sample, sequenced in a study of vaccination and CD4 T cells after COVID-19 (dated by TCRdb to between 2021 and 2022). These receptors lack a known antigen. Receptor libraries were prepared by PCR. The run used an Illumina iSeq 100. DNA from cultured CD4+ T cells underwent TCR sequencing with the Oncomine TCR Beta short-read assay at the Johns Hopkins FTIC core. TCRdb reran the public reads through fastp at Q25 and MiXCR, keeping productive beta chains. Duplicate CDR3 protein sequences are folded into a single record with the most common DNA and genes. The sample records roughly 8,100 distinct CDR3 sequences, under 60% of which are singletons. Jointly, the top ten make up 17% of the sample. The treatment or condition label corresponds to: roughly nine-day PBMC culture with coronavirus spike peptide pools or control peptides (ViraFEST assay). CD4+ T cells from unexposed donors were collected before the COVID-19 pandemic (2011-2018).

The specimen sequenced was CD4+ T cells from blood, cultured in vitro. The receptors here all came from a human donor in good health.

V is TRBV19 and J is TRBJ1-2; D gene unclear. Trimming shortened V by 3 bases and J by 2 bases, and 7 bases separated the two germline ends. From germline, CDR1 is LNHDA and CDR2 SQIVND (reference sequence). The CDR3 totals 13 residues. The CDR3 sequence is CASSIRSNYGYTF. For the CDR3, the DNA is TGTGCCAGTAGTATCCGGTCCAACTATGGCTACACCTTC.

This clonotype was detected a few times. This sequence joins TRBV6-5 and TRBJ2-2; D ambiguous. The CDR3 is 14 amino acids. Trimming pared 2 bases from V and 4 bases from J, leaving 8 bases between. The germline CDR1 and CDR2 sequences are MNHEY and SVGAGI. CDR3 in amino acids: CASSYDVFTGELFF. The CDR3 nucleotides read TGTGCCAGCAGTTACGATGTCTTCACCGGGGAGCTGTTTTTT.

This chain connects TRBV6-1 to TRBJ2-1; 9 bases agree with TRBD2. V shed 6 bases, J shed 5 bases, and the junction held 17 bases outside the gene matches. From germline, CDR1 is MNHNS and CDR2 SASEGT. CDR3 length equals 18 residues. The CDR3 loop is CASSQTARLAVSHNEQFF. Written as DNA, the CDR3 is TGTGCCAGCAGCCAGACAGCCCGACTAGCGGTGTCCCACAATGAGCAGTTCTTC.

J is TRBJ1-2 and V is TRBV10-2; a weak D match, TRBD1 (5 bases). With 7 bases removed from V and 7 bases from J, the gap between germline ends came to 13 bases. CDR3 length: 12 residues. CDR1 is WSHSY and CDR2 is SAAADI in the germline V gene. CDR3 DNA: TGCGCCAGCACCCGAGGGGAGGGTGGCTACACCTTC. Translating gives CASTRGEGGYTF.

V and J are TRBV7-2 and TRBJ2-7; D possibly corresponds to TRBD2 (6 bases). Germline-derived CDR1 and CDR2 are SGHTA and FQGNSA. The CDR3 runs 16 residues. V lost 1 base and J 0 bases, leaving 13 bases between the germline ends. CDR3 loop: CASSLGAGTSSYEQYF. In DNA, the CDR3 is TGTGCCAGCAGCTTAGGGGCGGGAACCAGCTCCTACGAGCAGTACTTC.